The 30 T cell receptor beta chains below all came from one sample that was sequenced in a study of somatic mutations in cytotoxic T cells in rheumatoid arthritis. Clones were read by immunoSEQ multiplex PCR, and TCRdb kept only the in-frame ones, dropping some. The sample includes around 20,000 clones, about 65% of them seen just once. The sample was CD8+ T cells sorted from blood. The receptors here all came from an adult with rheumatoid arthritis.

The chain combines TRBV7-9 with TRBJ2-7; no reliable D call. Germline assignment: CDR1 SEHNR and CDR2 FQNEAQ (reference sequence). CDR3 length equals 12 residues. The V and J ends lost 6 bases and 2 bases respectively, with 8 bases between them. The CDR3 DNA follows: TGTGCCAGCAGATCTGGGACCTACGAGCAGTACTTC. This sequence encodes CASRSGTYEQYF.

The chain couples TRBV9 to TRBJ1-2; weak D call: TRBD1 (5 bases). The germline V gene has CDR1 SGDLS and CDR2 YYNGEE. The CDR3 is 14 residues long. The V end lost 3 bases, the J end lost 5 bases, and 14 bases lay between the germline ends. In nucleotides, the CDR3 is TGTGCCAGCAGCGCCAGGGTAGCTCCATATGGCTACACCTTC. Translated: CASSARVAPYGYTF.

This clone came up a few times. This chain connects TRBV4-1 to TRBJ1-1, with TRBD1 matching 9 bases. V lost 8 bases to trimming and J lost 4 bases; unmatched junction nucleotides: 8. The CDR3 length is 14 residues. Germline V CDR1 and CDR2: MGHRA, YSYEKL. The CDR3 DNA follows: TGCGCCAGCGGACAACAGGGGGCTGGCACTGAAGCTTTCTTT. Amino acids: CASGQQGAGTEAFF.

The chain uses TRBV7-8 and TRBJ1-1, with D tentatively TRBD1 (5 bases). CDR3 length: 11 residues. The germline CDR1 and CDR2 sequences are SGHVS and FQNEAQ. The V end was cut by 5 bases, the J end by 6 bases, with 7 bases between. The CDR3 region is CASSPGPEAFF. The DNA for the CDR3 is TGTGCCAGCAGCCCGGGGCCTGAAGCTTTCTTT.

CDR3 sequence reads: CASSNMGQGTGELFF. The CDR3 DNA reads as TGTGCCAGTAGTAATATGGGACAGGGCACCGGGGAGCTGTTTTTT. The chain joins TRBV19 to TRBJ2-2, with 9 bases aligning to TRBD1. CDR1 is LNHDA and CDR2 is SQIVND in the germline V gene (reference sequence). V was clipped by 4 bases and J by 4 bases; unmatched bases: 4. This CDR3 spans 15 amino acids.

The chain uses TRBV7-9 and TRBJ2-7, with unresolved D. Germline V lookup: CDR1 SEHNR, CDR2 FQNEAQ (reference sequence). Trimming took 5 bases from V and 0 from J, leaving 8 bases between them. This CDR3 has 13 residues. The CDR3 nucleotides are TGTGCCAGCAGCGGGTACAGCTCCTACGAGCAGTACTTC. This encodes CASSGYSSYEQYF. The full variable domain, in which reference TRBV7-9 and TRBJ2-7 provide the parts outside the CDR3, is DTGVSQNPRHKITKRGQNVTFRCDPISEHNRLYWYRQTLGQGPEFLTYFQNEAQLEKSRLLSDRFSAERPKGSFSTLEIQRTEQGDSAMYLCASSGYSSYEQYFGPGTRLTVT.

The gene calls are TRBV5-1 and TRBJ1-2; D not certain. From germline, CDR1 is SGHRS and CDR2 YFSETQ. There are 15 residues in the CDR3. The V end was cut by 0 bases, the J end by 4 bases, with 13 bases between. In nucleotides, the CDR3 is TGCGCCAGCAGCTTGGCCGGACGGTGGTTCTATGGCTACACCTTC. As protein: CASSLAGRWFYGYTF.

This clone was recorded once. The chain combines TRBV13 with TRBJ2-3; TRBD2 matches 9 bases. Germline V gene data show CDR1 as PRHDT and CDR2 as FYEKMQ (reference sequence). Trimming removed 5 bases from V and 8 bases from J; junction bases left unmatched: 14. The CDR3 has 16 residues. CDR3 sequence: CASSPTFERGAGTQYF. In DNA, the CDR3 is TGTGCCAGCAGCCCAACGTTCGAGCGGGGGGCAGGTACGCAGTATTTT.

This clone came up once. The V gene is TRBV9, the J gene TRBJ1-2, with no clear D. The V and J ends lost 4 bases and 3 bases respectively, with 16 bases between them. This CDR3 comprises 15 residues. CDR1 is SGDLS, CDR2 YYNGEE, per germline. The CDR3 DNA sequence: TGTGCCAGCAGCCCGGAAGGCACAGCTTACTATGGCTACACCTTC. It yields the protein CASSPEGTAYYGYTF.

The CDR3 region has the DNA TGTGCCAGTAGTCCCTCCCGGCTATATAGCACAGATACGCAGTATTTT. It specifies CASSPSRLYSTDTQYF. This chain connects TRBV19 to TRBJ2-3; no clear D. Germline V lookup: CDR1 LNHDA, CDR2 SQIVND (reference sequence). The CDR3 runs to 16 residues. V gave up 5 bases and J gave up 0 bases, with 15 bases separating them.

The rearrangement links TRBV9 to TRBJ2-3; 9 nucleotides align to TRBD1. Trimming took 3 bases from V and 5 from J; bases not matched to a gene: 4. The CDR3 has 14 amino acids. Germline CDR1 is SGDLS and CDR2 is YYNGEE. The CDR3 region is CASSEQGAGDTQYF. The CDR3, as DNA: TGTGCCAGCAGCGAACAGGGGGCGGGAGATACGCAGTATTTT.

The V call is TRBV4-1, the J call TRBJ2-1; D may be TRBD1 (5 bases). Looked up from germline, CDR1 is MGHRA and CDR2 is YSYEKL. Trimming stripped 0 bases from V and 15 bases from J, with 12 bases between. The CDR3 loop spans 12 amino acids. The CDR3 spells CASSQDARVAFF. CDR3 nucleotides: TGCGCCAGCAGCCAAGATGCCAGGGTGGCGTTCTTC.

This clone has more than one count but fewer than ten. The chain links TRBV4-2 to TRBJ2-4; TRBD2 might be the D (6 bases). Germline assignment: CDR1 LGHNA and CDR2 YNFKEQ. The V gene lost 0 bases and the J gene lost 5 bases, with 14 bases spanning the gap. The CDR3 has 16 residues. This CDR3 is CASSQDGGEGQNIQYF. The CDR3 coding sequence is TGTGCCAGCAGCCAAGACGGCGGGGAAGGCCAAAACATTCAGTACTTC.

The rearrangement joins TRBV4-3 to TRBJ2-3, with D unresolved. Germline assignment: CDR1 LGHNA and CDR2 YSLEER. V lost 4 bases, J lost 2 bases, and 4 bases lay in between. The CDR3 consists of 12 residues. The CDR3, as DNA: TGCGCCAGCAGCCGATCCACAGATACGCAGTATTTT. Residues: CASSRSTDTQYF.

The chain uses TRBV10-3 and TRBJ2-3, with 9 bases matching TRBD1. CDR1 and CDR2 from the germline V gene are ENHRY and SYGVKD. The CDR3 loop spans 13 amino acids. V dropped 6 bases and J dropped 5; count of bases not matched to a gene: 3. The CDR3 loop reads CAIRGQGEDTQYF. CDR3 bases: TGTGCCATCAGGGGACAGGGAGAAGATACGCAGTATTTT.

This chain connects TRBV19 to TRBJ2-7; tentative D call: TRBD1 (6 bases). V dropped 6 bases and J dropped 0 bases, with 15 bases sitting between them. From germline, CDR1 is LNHDA and CDR2 SQIVND (reference sequence). The CDR3 is made up of 15 amino acids. CDR3 DNA: TGTGCCAGTAGCCCGGACAGTACTTTCTCCTACGAGCAGTACTTC. It is translated as CASSPDSTFSYEQYF.

This clone has only one observation. The chain links TRBV7-9 to TRBJ2-5; 12 nucleotides agree with TRBD2. Germline loops: CDR1 SEHNR, CDR2 FQNEAQ (reference sequence). V shed 5 bases, J shed 2 bases, and the junction held 6 bases outside the gene matches. The CDR3 extends over 16 amino acids. CDR3 nucleotide sequence: TGTGCCAGCAGCCCTCGTACTAGCGGGGGGCAAGAGACCCAGTACTTC. Translating it yields CASSPRTSGGQETQYF.

CDR3 region: CASSLARDEQYF. For the CDR3, the DNA is TGTGCCAGCAGCTTAGCGAGGGACGAGCAGTACTTC. The chain couples TRBV7-8 to TRBJ2-7; the D gene is possibly TRBD2 (5 bases). The CDR3 contains 12 residues. The V gene lost 0 bases and the J gene lost 5 bases, with 5 bases spanning the gap. CDR1 and CDR2 (germline): SGHVS, FQNEAQ.

This clone was detected a few times. CDR3 in amino acids: CASSLSERGGGDEQFF. CDR3 DNA: TGCGCCAGCAGCCTTTCAGAGCGGGGGGGCGGCGATGAGCAGTTCTTC. The chain employs TRBV4-1 and TRBJ2-1; TRBD2 agrees at 10 bases. Germline assignment: CDR1 MGHRA and CDR2 YSYEKL. The CDR3 covers 16 residues. The junction had 11 bases not matched to a gene; V was cut back by 4 bases and J by 8 bases.

V gene TRBV7-9 combines with J gene TRBJ1-1; D is undetermined. The germline V gene encodes CDR1 SEHNR and CDR2 FQNEAQ (reference sequence). V dropped 5 bases and J dropped 5 bases, with 9 bases sitting between them. This CDR3 is 12 amino acids long. The CDR3 region is CASSVTRTEAFF. The CDR3 nucleotides are TGTGCCAGCAGCGTAACTAGGACTGAAGCTTTCTTT.

Note on this clone: One end of the junction does not line up with germline, which may come from a read error. The chain joins TRBV28 to TRBJ1-1; 7 nucleotides align to TRBD1. Germline CDR1 is MDHEN and CDR2 is SYDVKM. This CDR3 is built from 15 residues. The CDR3 loop reads CASSLYEGAGTEAFF. The CDR3 DNA reads TGTGCCAGCAGCTTATATGAGGGGGCTGGCACTGAAGCTTTCTTT. Complete variable domain (other parts from reference TRBV28 and TRBJ1-1): DVKVTQSSRYLVKRTGEKVFLECVQDMDHENMFWYRQDPGLGLRLIYFSYDVKMKEKGDIPEGYSVSREKKERFSLILESASTNQTSMYLCASSLYEGAGTEAFFGQGTRLTVV.

The J gene is TRBJ1-5, the V gene TRBV6-5, with a weak D call TRBD1 (5 bases). This CDR3 is 12 amino acids long. V was clipped by 6 bases and J by 4 bases, with 7 bases between them. Germline V gene sequence: CDR1 MNHEY, CDR2 SVGAGI. Here the CDR3 reads CASRTENQPQHF. The CDR3, as DNA: TGTGCCAGCAGGACAGAGAATCAGCCCCAGCATTTT.

This clone showed up just a few times. The J gene is TRBJ2-7, the V gene TRBV19; D remains ambiguous. The CDR3 runs 14 residues. V lost 3 bases and J 0 bases, leaving 9 bases between the germline ends. Germline lookup yields CDR1 LNHDA and CDR2 SQIVND (reference sequence). CDR3 protein: CASSISSSSYEQYF. Written as DNA, the CDR3 is TGTGCCAGTAGTATTTCCTCGTCCTCCTACGAGCAGTACTTC.

The V gene is TRBV27, the J gene TRBJ2-2, with D hard to call. Trimming took 3 bases from V and 7 from J, leaving 9 bases between them. This CDR3 contains 13 residues. Germline loops: CDR1 MNHEY, CDR2 SMNVEV (reference sequence). In DNA, the CDR3 is TGTGCCAGCAGTTTGCCCTTCTTCGGGGAGCTGTTTTTT. Protein sequence: CASSLPFFGELFF.

J is TRBJ1-1 and V is TRBV7-9; D unresolved. Germline loops: CDR1 SEHNR, CDR2 FQNEAQ (reference sequence). This CDR3 has 12 residues. V was clipped by 5 bases and J by 1 base, with 5 bases between them. The CDR3: CASSHANTEAFF. The CDR3, as DNA: TGTGCCAGCAGCCACGCGAACACTGAAGCTTTCTTT.

The genes are TRBV5-1 and TRBJ2-7, with D possibly matching TRBD1 (6 bases). CDR3 length: 14 amino acids. With 4 bases removed from V and 4 bases from J, the gap between germline ends came to 15 bases. Germline V gene sequence: CDR1 SGHRS, CDR2 YFSETQ. The CDR3: CASSIFVGGYEQYF. The CDR3, as DNA: TGCGCCAGCAGCATCTTCGTAGGGGGTTACGAGCAGTACTTC.

This clone was counted a few times. This chain joins TRBV19 and TRBJ1-2; D is unclear. CDR1 is LNHDA and CDR2 is SQIVND in the germline V gene (reference sequence). The CDR3 length is 14 residues. V lost 0 bases to trimming and J lost 7 bases, with 12 bases between them. The CDR3 reads CASSIEGPLFGYTF. The DNA for the CDR3 is TGTGCCAGTAGTATAGAGGGTCCACTATTTGGCTACACCTTC.

The gene calls are TRBV6-1 and TRBJ2-5; 7 bases agree with TRBD2. The CDR3 extends over 16 amino acids. The junction had 6 bases not matched to a gene; V was cut back by 1 base and J by 1 base. Germline V CDR1 and CDR2: MNHNS, SASEGT. This CDR3 reads CASSEGWGGFQETQYF. CDR3 bases: TGTGCCAGCAGTGAAGGTTGGGGGGGGTTCCAAGAGACCCAGTACTTC.

V usage is TRBV29-1 and J usage is TRBJ2-5, with 7 bases aligning to TRBD1. The J call may be wrong; the DNA end is better matched by TRBJ2-7. CDR1 is SQVTM and CDR2 is ANQGSEA in the germline V gene. This CDR3 is built from 15 residues. CDR3 nucleotides: TGCAGCGTTGAAGAACTTAACAGGGGTTCCTACGAGCAGTACTTC. It encodes CSVEELNRGSYEQYF.

V gene TRBV11-2 combines with J gene TRBJ2-3; 12 nucleotides agree with TRBD2. With V trimmed by 1 base and J by 1 base, 3 bases remained unmatched. The length of the CDR3 is 17 residues. The germline gives CDR1 SGHAT, CDR2 FQNNGV. CDR3 sequence reads: CASSLGLAGVRTDTQYF. The CDR3 bases are TGTGCCAGCAGCTTAGGACTAGCGGGGGTCCGCACAGATACGCAGTATTTT.